The 28 T cell receptor beta chains below come from one sample, sequenced in a study of T cell responses to AZD1222 COVID-19 vaccine. TCRdb's table, derived via immunoSEQ multiplex PCR, lists solely in-frame clones and lacks some. Here the sample spans around 100,000 clones, under 95% being singletons. Here the sequenced sample was peripheral blood, taken on day 0 of AZD1222 vaccination. Receptors originate from an adult in good health.

The V gene is TRBV5-4, the J gene TRBJ1-1; perhaps TRBD1 as D (5 bases). Germline loops: CDR1 SGHNT, CDR2 YYREEE (reference sequence). The CDR3 has 14 amino acids. V shed 4 bases and J shed 7 bases, with 17 bases lying between them. CDR3 DNA sequence: TGTGCCAGCAGCACTGACTTCGGGGCGAGTGAAGCTTTCTTT. Encoded protein: CASSTDFGASEAFF.

This chain uses TRBV3-1 (or the pseudogene TRBV3-2) with TRBJ1-6; 8 bases match TRBD1. The J segment lost 8 bases and the V segment lost 4 bases, leaving 10 bases of the junction unmatched. The germline V gene has CDR1 LGHDT and CDR2 YNNKEL (reference sequence). This CDR3 is built from 16 residues. The CDR3 loop reads CASSPWLGQGDSPLHF. The CDR3 DNA sequence: TGTGCCAGCAGCCCTTGGCTCGGACAGGGTGATTCACCCCTCCACTTT.

The V call is TRBV7-9, the J call TRBJ1-2; 8 bases match TRBD1. This CDR3 spans 17 amino acids. J lost 3 bases, V lost 0 bases, and 9 bases had no gene match. The germline CDR1 and CDR2 sequences are SEHNR and FQNEAQ (reference sequence). CDR3 nucleotide sequence: TGTGCCAGCAGCTTAGCCTCGATGGTGACAGGGGACTATGGCTACACCTTC. Protein sequence: CASSLASMVTGDYGYTF.

The chain recombines TRBV19 with TRBJ2-7, with 11 bases fitting TRBD2. This CDR3 is built from 13 residues. The ends lost 5 bases at V and 5 bases at J; junction bases unmatched: 2. Germline-derived CDR1 and CDR2 are LNHDA and SQIVND (reference sequence). CDR3 in amino acids: CASSLAGGNEQYF. The CDR3 DNA reads as TGTGCCAGTAGTCTAGCGGGAGGCAACGAGCAGTACTTC. The whole variable domain, filled in from reference TRBV19 and TRBJ2-7, reads DGGITQSPKYLFRKEGQNVTLSCEQNLNHDAMYWYRQDPGQGLRLIYYSQIVNDFQKGDIAEGYSVSREKKESFPLTVTSAQKNPTAFYLCASSLAGGNEQYFGPGTRLTVT.

The rearrangement joins TRBV4-3 to TRBJ1-1; weak D call: TRBD1 (5 bases). Between the trimmed V and J ends, which lost 1 base and 6 bases, there was a span of 15 bases. The CDR3 loop spans 15 amino acids. CDR1 LGHNA and CDR2 YSLEER come from the germline V gene. The CDR3 region is CASSQGGPGKSEAFF. CDR3 in DNA: TGCGCCAGCAGCCAAGGGGGCCCGGGAAAGTCTGAAGCTTTCTTT.

This clone was seen once. J is TRBJ1-6 and V is TRBV5-4; 8 nucleotides agree with TRBD1. Germline CDR1 is SGHNT and CDR2 is YYREEE (reference sequence). This CDR3 contains 16 residues. V trimming: 0 bases; J trimming: 7 bases; junction bases outside the gene matches: 6. The chain's CDR3 is CASSLGQGSGNSPLHF. The CDR3 region has the DNA TGTGCCAGCAGCTTGGGACAGGGGTCGGGGAATTCACCCCTCCACTTT.

The rearrangement uses TRBV6-1 and TRBJ1-4; D remains unclear. V gave up 1 base and J gave up 8 bases, with 8 bases separating them. Germline CDR1 is MNHNS and CDR2 is SASEGT. This CDR3 region has 13 residues. Written as DNA, the CDR3 is TGTGCCAGCAGTGAAGTAGGAGGGGAAAAACTGTTTTTT. This encodes CASSEVGGEKLFF.

The rearrangement links TRBV7-6 to TRBJ2-7; D possibly uses TRBD1 or TRBD2 (6 bases each). The CDR3 has 13 amino acids. Germline V gene sequence: CDR1 SGHVS, CDR2 FNYEAQ. The V gene lost 5 bases and the J gene lost 6 bases, with 14 bases spanning the gap. The CDR3 loop is CASSKTGGSEQYF. DNA for the CDR3: TGTGCCAGCAGCAAGACAGGAGGGAGCGAGCAGTACTTC.

The chain uses TRBV6-5 and TRBJ1-3; D not certain. Per the germline V gene, CDR1 is MNHEY and CDR2 is SVGAGI. Trimming took 4 bases from V and 2 from J, leaving 9 bases between them. The CDR3 consists of 14 residues. The CDR3 region has the DNA TGTGCCAGCAGTTTTAGGGAAACTGGAAACACCATATATTTT. Amino acid sequence: CASSFRETGNTIYF.

This chain joins TRBV7-2 and TRBJ1-5; 9 bases map to TRBD1. The CDR3 consists of 15 residues. V shed 4 bases, J shed 1 base, and the junction held 2 bases outside the gene matches. From germline, CDR1 is SGHTA and CDR2 FQGNSA. The CDR3 DNA is TGTGCCAGCAGCTCGACAGGGGGAAGCAATCAGCCCCAGCATTTT. Translating it yields CASSSTGGSNQPQHF. The variable domain in full, completed from reference TRBV7-2 and TRBJ1-5, reads GAGVSQSPSNKVTEKGKDVELRCDPISGHTALYWYRQSLGQGLEFLIYFQGNSAPDKSGLPSDRFSAERTGGSVSTLTIQRTQQEDSAVYLCASSSTGGSNQPQHFGDGTRLSIL.

The chain is built from TRBV30 and TRBJ2-5; 7 bases match TRBD1. The CDR3 spans 13 residues. Germline trimming cut 5 bases from V and 3 bases from J; bases unmatched to any gene: 6. Germline V gene lookup returns CDR1 GTSNPN and CDR2 SVGIG (reference sequence). This chain's CDR3 is CAWGRDRKETQYF. CDR3 sequence (DNA): TGTGCCTGGGGCCGGGACAGAAAAGAGACCCAGTACTTC.

The genes are TRBV14 and TRBJ2-3, with D perhaps matching TRBD2 (6 bases). Germline V lookup: CDR1 SGHDN, CDR2 FVKESK. V was shortened by 4 bases and J by 1 base, with 12 bases between the two germline ends. The length of the CDR3 is 15 residues. CDR3 DNA sequence: TGTGCCAGCAGCCTGACTAGTCAGCGCACAGATACGCAGTATTTT. Amino acids: CASSLTSQRTDTQYF.

This clone was observed a few times. The genes are TRBV19 and TRBJ1-5, with 8 bases identical to TRBD1. CDR3 length equals 18 residues. The germline V gene has CDR1 LNHDA and CDR2 SQIVND (reference sequence). J gave up 0 bases and V 0 bases, and 7 bases lay outside the gene matches. The DNA for the CDR3 is TGTGCCAGTAGTATAGAACCTTGGACAGGGATTAGCAATCAGCCCCAGCATTTT. Protein: CASSIEPWTGISNQPQHF.

The rearrangement uses TRBV5-1 and TRBJ2-7; D unresolved. This CDR3 is built from 14 residues. Looked up from germline, CDR1 is SGHRS and CDR2 is YFSETQ. The V end lost 0 bases, the J end lost 2 bases, and 9 bases lay between the germline ends. The DNA for the CDR3 is TGCGCCAGCAGCTTGGATGTGGGGACCTACGAGCAGTACTTC. It encodes CASSLDVGTYEQYF.

In DNA, the CDR3 is TGTGCCAGCAGCCATGGACTAGCGGGTTACGAGCAGTACTTC. Translated, it gives CASSHGLAGYEQYF. The rearrangement joins TRBV5-6 to TRBJ2-7; 11 positions agree with TRBD2. Trimming cost V 4 bases and J 4 bases; bases outside gene matches: 4. The CDR3 totals 14 residues. Germline CDR1 reads SGHDT; CDR2 reads YYEEEE.

This clone was seen a single time. The chain links TRBV6-4 to TRBJ1-1; D is unclear. The CDR3 spans 13 residues. V lost 4 bases and J lost 0, with 6 bases in between. From germline, CDR1 is MRHNA and CDR2 SNTAGT. The DNA for the CDR3 is TGTGCCAGCAGTGTCGTGATGAACACTGAAGCTTTCTTT. Its translation: CASSVVMNTEAFF.

The V call is TRBV5-1, the J call TRBJ2-2, with unresolved D. The CDR3 extends over 15 amino acids. Germline values: CDR1 SGHRS, CDR2 YFSETQ. V dropped 0 bases and J dropped 2 bases, with 8 bases sitting between them. CDR3 sequence: CASSLDPANTGELFF. The DNA of the CDR3 is TGCGCCAGCAGCTTGGACCCGGCTAACACCGGGGAGCTGTTTTTT.

J is TRBJ2-1 and V is TRBV7-9; 7 positions match TRBD2. This CDR3 comprises 15 residues. Per germline, CDR1 SEHNR and CDR2 FQNEAQ (reference sequence). Trimming at V came to 1 base and at J to 0 bases, leaving 0 bases not matched to a gene. In nucleotides, the CDR3 is TGTGCCAGCAGCTTAGGCGGGGGCTCCTACAATGAGCAGTTCTTC. Protein sequence: CASSLGGGSYNEQFF.

V and J are TRBV7-8 and TRBJ2-5; TRBD1 agrees at 7 bases. Trimming cost V 5 bases and J 5 bases; bases outside gene matches: 11. CDR1 is SGHVS and CDR2 is FQNEAQ in the germline V gene. This CDR3 is 15 amino acids long. The CDR3 reads CASSPRTGARETQYF. The CDR3 region has the DNA TGTGCCAGCAGCCCCAGGACAGGTGCGAGGGAGACCCAGTACTTC.

The chain recombines TRBV7-3 with TRBJ2-3; D gene ambiguous. V was clipped by 2 bases and J by 1 base, with 10 bases between them. The CDR3 length is 15 residues. Germline CDR1 and CDR2: SGHTA and FQGTGA. The CDR3, as DNA: TGTGCCAGCAGCTTACTGCCGGCGGGCACAGATACGCAGTATTTT. It specifies CASSLLPAGTDTQYF.

This chain joins TRBV25-1 and TRBJ2-1; TRBD2 agrees at 9 bases. The junction had 5 bases not matched to a gene; V was cut back by 4 bases and J by 4 bases. There are 15 residues in the CDR3. Germline CDR1 reads MGHDK; CDR2 reads SYGVNS. This chain's CDR3 is CASSGSGGRYNEQFF. CDR3 DNA: TGTGCCAGCAGTGGGAGCGGGGGGCGTTACAATGAGCAGTTCTTC.

The CDR3 is CASLGDLNQPQHF. In nucleotides, the CDR3 is TGTGCCAGCCTAGGGGATCTCAATCAGCCCCAGCATTTT. The chain uses TRBV2 and TRBJ1-5; tentatively, D is TRBD1 (5 bases). This CDR3 comprises 13 residues. Trimming shortened V by 8 bases and J by 3 bases, and 11 bases separated the two germline ends. In germline, CDR1 is SNHLY, CDR2 FYNNEI.

This chain uses TRBV12-2 with TRBJ1-5; the table gives TRBD1 as D, unverified against the DNA. TRBV12-2 is noted as a pseudogene. The CDR3 loop spans 15 amino acids. CDR3 nucleotides: TGTGCAAGTCGACCAGACAGTCCAGGCAATCAGCCCCAGCATTTT. Translation gives CASRPDSPGNQPQHF.

This sequence joins TRBV30 and TRBJ2-3; 8 nucleotides agree with TRBD2. The CDR3 runs 14 residues. After removal of 4 bases from V and 1 base from J, the junction contained 4 bases not matched to a gene. The germline V gene has CDR1 GTSNPN and CDR2 SVGIG (reference sequence). The CDR3 loop is CAWNRGGGTDTQYF. Written as DNA, the CDR3 is TGTGCCTGGAACCGGGGGGGCGGCACAGATACGCAGTATTTT.

This chain connects TRBV12-3 or TRBV12-4 to TRBJ2-3; D is unresolved. The CDR3 has 13 amino acids. Deletions cut 2 bases from V and 6 bases from J, with 9 bases between. CDR3 in amino acids: CASSLTRADTQYF. The CDR3 region has the DNA TGTGCCAGCAGTTTAACCCGGGCGGATACGCAGTATTTT.

This clone came up once. The rearrangement links TRBV9 to TRBJ2-2; no clear D. CDR3 length: 12 residues. V lost 3 bases and J lost 2, with 2 bases in between. The germline V gene has CDR1 SGDLS and CDR2 YYNGEE. CDR3 bases: TGTGCCAGCAGCGCAAACACCGGGGAGCTGTTTTTT. This sequence encodes CASSANTGELFF.

The chain links TRBV28 to TRBJ1-6; no definite D call. Trimming removed 6 bases at V and 7 bases at J, with 13 bases between. This CDR3 spans 14 amino acids. Looked up from germline, CDR1 is MDHEN and CDR2 is SYDVKM. CDR3 DNA: TGTGCCAGCAGGACCTTTCCCGGGAATTCACCCCTCCACTTT. Translating gives CASRTFPGNSPLHF.

The V and J genes are TRBV4-2 and TRBJ1-2; TRBD1 might be the D (5 bases). V dropped 4 bases and J dropped 3 bases, with 15 bases sitting between them. The CDR3 is 15 amino acids. CDR1 and CDR2 (germline): LGHNA, YNFKEQ. DNA for the CDR3: TGTGCCAGCAGCCCGCTACCGGGGCCTTACTATGGCTACACCTTC. Protein sequence: CASSPLPGPYYGYTF.